The present entry profiles one TCR beta chain with its context. The record originates from a study of blood T cell repertoires in COVID-19. Germline assignment: CDR1 LNHNV and CDR2 YYDKDF (reference sequence). V was shortened by 0 bases and J by 0 bases, with 13 bases between the two germline ends. This CDR3 contains 17 residues. The assay was immunoSEQ multiplex PCR, and TCRdb's table has in-frame clones only and misses some. The sample lists over 200,000 clones; almost 90% were seen once. The chain couples TRBV15 to TRBJ2-3; TRBD2 might be the D (6 bases). This TCR was sampled from a woman aged 55-69 years with acute or convalescent COVID-19. Sequenced sample: peripheral blood. CDR3 in DNA: TGTGCCACCAGCAGAGATCTAGCGACTAGAAGCACAGATACGCAGTATTTT. Translation: CATSRDLATRSTDTQYF. The full variable domain, with the rest looked up from reference TRBV15 and TRBJ2-3, is DAMVIQNPRYQVTQFGKPVTLSCSQTLNHNVMYWYQQKSSQAPKLLFHYYDKDFNNEADTPDNFQSRRPNTSFCFLDIRSPGLGDTAMYLCATSRDLATRSTDTQYFGPGTRLTVL.